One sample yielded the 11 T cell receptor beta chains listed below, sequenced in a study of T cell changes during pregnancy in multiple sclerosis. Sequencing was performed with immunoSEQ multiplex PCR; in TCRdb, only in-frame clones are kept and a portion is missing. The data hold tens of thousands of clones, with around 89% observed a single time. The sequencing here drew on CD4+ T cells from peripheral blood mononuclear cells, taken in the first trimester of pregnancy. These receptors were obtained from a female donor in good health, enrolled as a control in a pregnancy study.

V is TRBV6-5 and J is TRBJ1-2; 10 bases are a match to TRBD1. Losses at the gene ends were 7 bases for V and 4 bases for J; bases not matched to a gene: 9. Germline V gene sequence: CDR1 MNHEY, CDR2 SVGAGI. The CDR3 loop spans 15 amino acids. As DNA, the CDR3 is TGTGCCAGCACCAAACTGACAGGGGGCTTCTATGGCTACACCTTC. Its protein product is CASTKLTGGFYGYTF.

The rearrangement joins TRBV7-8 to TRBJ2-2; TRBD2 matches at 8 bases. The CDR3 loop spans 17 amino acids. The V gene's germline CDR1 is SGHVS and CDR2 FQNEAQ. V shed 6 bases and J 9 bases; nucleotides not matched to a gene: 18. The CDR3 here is CASSFPGLVRRFRELFF. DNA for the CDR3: TGTGCCAGCAGTTTCCCGGGACTAGTTCGGAGGTTTAGGGAGCTGTTTTTT.

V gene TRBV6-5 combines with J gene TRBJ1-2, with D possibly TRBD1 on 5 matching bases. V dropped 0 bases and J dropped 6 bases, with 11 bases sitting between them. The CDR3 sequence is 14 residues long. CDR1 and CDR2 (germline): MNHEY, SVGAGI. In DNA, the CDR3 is TGTGCCAGCAGTTACTCAGGGGAAGGGGATGGCTACACCTTC. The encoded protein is CASSYSGEGDGYTF.

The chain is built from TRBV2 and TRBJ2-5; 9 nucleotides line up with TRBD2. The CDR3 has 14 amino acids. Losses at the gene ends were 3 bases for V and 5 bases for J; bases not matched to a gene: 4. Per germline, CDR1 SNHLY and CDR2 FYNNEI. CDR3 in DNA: TGTGCCAGCAGTGACGCGGGAGGGGGGGAGACCCAGTACTTC. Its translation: CASSDAGGGETQYF.

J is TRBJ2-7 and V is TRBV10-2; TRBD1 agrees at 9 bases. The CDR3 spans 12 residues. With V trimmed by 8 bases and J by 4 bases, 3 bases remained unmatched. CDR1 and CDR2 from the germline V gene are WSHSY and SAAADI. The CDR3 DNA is TGCGCCAGCCGGGACAGGGCGTACGAGCAGTACTTC. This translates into CASRDRAYEQYF.

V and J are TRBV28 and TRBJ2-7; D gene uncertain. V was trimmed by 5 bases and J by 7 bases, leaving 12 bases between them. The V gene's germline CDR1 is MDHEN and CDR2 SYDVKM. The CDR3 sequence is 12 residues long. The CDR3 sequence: CASSLGPREQYF. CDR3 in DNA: TGTGCCAGCAGTCTAGGCCCACGAGAGCAGTACTTC.

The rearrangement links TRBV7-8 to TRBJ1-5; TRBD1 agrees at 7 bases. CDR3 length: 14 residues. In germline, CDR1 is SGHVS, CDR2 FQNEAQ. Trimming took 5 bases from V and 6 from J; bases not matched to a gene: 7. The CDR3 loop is CASSKDRVGQPQHF. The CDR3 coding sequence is TGTGCCAGCAGCAAAGACAGGGTCGGTCAGCCCCAGCATTTT.

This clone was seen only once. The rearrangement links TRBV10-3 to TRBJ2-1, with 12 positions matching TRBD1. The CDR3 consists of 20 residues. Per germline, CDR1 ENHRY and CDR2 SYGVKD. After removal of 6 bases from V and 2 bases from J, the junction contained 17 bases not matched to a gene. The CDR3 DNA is TGTGCCATCAGATCCCAACCCGGGACAGGGGGCTCGGTAGCCTACAATGAGCAGTTCTTC. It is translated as CAIRSQPGTGGSVAYNEQFF.

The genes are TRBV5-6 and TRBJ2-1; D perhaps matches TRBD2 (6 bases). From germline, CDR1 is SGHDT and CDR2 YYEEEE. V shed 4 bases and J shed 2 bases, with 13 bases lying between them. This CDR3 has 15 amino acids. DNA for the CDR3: TGTGCCAGCAGCCGGGGGAAGGGACCCTACAATGAGCAGTTCTTC. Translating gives CASSRGKGPYNEQFF.

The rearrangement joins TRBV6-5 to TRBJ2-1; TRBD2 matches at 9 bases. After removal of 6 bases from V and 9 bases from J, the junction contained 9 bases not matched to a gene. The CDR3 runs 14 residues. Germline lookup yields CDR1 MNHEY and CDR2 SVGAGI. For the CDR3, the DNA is TGTGCCAGCAGGAGAGCGGGAGGAAGCAGTGAGCAGTTCTTC. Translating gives CASRRAGGSSEQFF.

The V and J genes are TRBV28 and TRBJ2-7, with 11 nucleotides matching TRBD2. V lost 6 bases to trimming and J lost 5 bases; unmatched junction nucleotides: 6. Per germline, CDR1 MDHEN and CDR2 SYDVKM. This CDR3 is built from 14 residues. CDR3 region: CASRLAGAVDEQYF. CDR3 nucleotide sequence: TGTGCCAGCAGACTAGCGGGAGCGGTAGACGAGCAGTACTTC.